What follows describes a single T cell receptor (beta chain). Its antigen is unknown. This entry is derived from a study of OX40 agonist ivuxolimab in advanced cancers. In the study overall: Ivuxolimab, which patients received intravenously every 2 weeks, was dosed at 0.01 to 10 mg/kg.

Assay: immunoSEQ multiplex PCR; the TCRdb copy retains only in-frame clones and omits some. In the table there are approximately 49,000 clones, 75% to 85% of which are singletons. The study, taken as a whole, reports: Determination of antigen specificity was not performed for the expanded peripheral T cells. Several nonresponders also turned out to have low normalized T-cell clonal expansion. Partial responders at 0.1-3.0 mg/kg had among the lowest clonal expansion.

With 1 base removed from V and 5 bases from J, the gap between germline ends came to 10 bases. The germline V gene encodes CDR1 SGHDT and CDR2 YYEEEE. CDR3 length equals 15 residues. The starting material was CD4+ or CD8+ T cells sorted from blood, obtained in a trial of the OX40 agonist ivuxolimab. The TCR sequence derives from an adult with an advanced solid tumor such as melanoma, head and neck, liver or kidney cancer. The chain is built from TRBV5-6 and TRBJ1-6, with D possibly matching TRBD1 (5 bases). CDR3 sequence (DNA): TGTGCCAGCAGCTTGAGGGGAGGGAATAATTCACCCCTCCACTTT. Translating gives CASSLRGGNNSPLHF.